What follows are 26 T cell receptor beta chains derived from one specimen sequenced in a study of blood T cell repertoires in COVID-19. The repertoire was sequenced with immunoSEQ multiplex PCR; TCRdb's copy has only in-frame clones and lacks some. The sample shows roughly 170,000 clones, roughly 84% of them seen only once. The sample taken for sequencing was PBMCs or T cells enriched from blood (not recorded which). The receptors here all came from a man aged 60 to 69 who had recovered from COVID-19.

This clone was seen only once. V gene TRBV6-4 combines with J gene TRBJ1-6, with 10 bases identical to TRBD1. V trimming: 6 bases; J trimming: 10 bases; junction bases outside the gene matches: 9. Germline V CDR1 and CDR2: MRHNA, SNTAGT. The CDR3 spans 15 residues. The CDR3: CASSDQGQGRSPLHF. In nucleotides, the CDR3 is TGTGCCAGCAGCGATCAGGGACAGGGGAGGTCACCCCTCCACTTT.

The chain combines TRBV7-8 with TRBJ1-5; D gene ambiguous. In germline, CDR1 is SGHVS, CDR2 FQNEAQ. The germline V and J ends were trimmed by 1 base and 4 bases, with 5 bases remaining between them. The CDR3 runs to 13 residues. The CDR3: CASSLDRNQPQHF. The CDR3 DNA reads as TGTGCCAGCAGCTTAGACAGAAATCAGCCCCAGCATTTT.

As for this clone: Sequence at one end of the junction differs from germline and may be a read error. The chain recombines TRBV5-1 with TRBJ2-5; 10 positions agree with TRBD1. This CDR3 has 12 residues. CDR1 is SGHRS, CDR2 YFSETQ, per germline. CDR3 DNA sequence: TGCGCCAGCACGCCGGACAGGGGGGTAAGGAACTTC. It translates to CASTPDRGVRNF.

V is TRBV5-1 and J is TRBJ2-3; weak D call: TRBD1 (6 bases). The CDR3 extends over 15 amino acids. The ends were cut back, 0 bases at V and 3 bases at J, with 11 bases in the middle. CDR1 is SGHRS and CDR2 is YFSETQ in the germline V gene. CDR3 nucleotide sequence: TGCGCCAGCAGCTTGGAGGCAGGGGATACAGATACGCAGTATTTT. Protein: CASSLEAGDTDTQYF.

With regard to this clone: One end of the junction varies from germline; a read error may be responsible. This rearrangement joins TRBV7-7 to TRBJ2-5; 7 bases align to TRBD2. CDR1 is SSHAT, CDR2 FNYEAQ, per germline (reference sequence). The CDR3 loop spans 15 amino acids. The CDR3: CASSLGLNLAEAQYF. DNA for the CDR3: TGTGCTAGCAGCTTAGGGCTAAATCTAGCGGAGGCCCAGTACTTC. Looking up the rest from reference TRBV7-7 and TRBJ2-5 gives the full variable domain: GAGVSQSPRYKVTKRGQDVTLRCDPISSHATLYWYQQALGQGPEFLTYFNYEAQPDKSGLPSDRFSAERPEGSISTLTIQRTEQRDSAMYRCASSLGLNLAEAQYFGPGTRLLVL.

CDR3 bases: TGTGCCAGCAGTATGTCGGCGGGAGCGAACACTGAAGCTTTCTTT. Translated, it gives CASSMSAGANTEAFF. The chain carries TRBV5-4 and TRBJ1-1; no firm D call. This CDR3 comprises 15 residues. V was shortened by 5 bases and J by 1 base, with 15 bases between the two germline ends. The germline V gene has CDR1 SGHNT and CDR2 YYREEE (reference sequence).

CDR3 loop: CASKGQGAGYGYTF. The CDR3 nucleotides are TGTGCCAGCAAGGGACAGGGGGCCGGCTATGGCTACACCTTC. V and J are TRBV27 and TRBJ1-2, with 12 bases identical to TRBD1. CDR1 and CDR2 (germline): MNHEY, SMNVEV (reference sequence). V trimming: 7 bases; J trimming: 4 bases; junction bases outside the gene matches: 4. The length of the CDR3 is 14 residues.

This clone was recorded once. The chain joins TRBV6-5 to TRBJ2-1, with 11 bases matching TRBD2. Unmatched junction bases numbered 8, after V lost 6 bases and J lost 7 bases. The CDR3 covers 15 residues. The V gene's germline CDR1 is MNHEY and CDR2 SVGAGI. The CDR3 is CASSPESSGRNEQFF. The DNA of the CDR3 is TGTGCCAGCAGCCCGGAGTCTAGCGGGAGGAATGAGCAGTTCTTC.

The chain joins TRBV19 to TRBJ2-5, with D hard to call. This CDR3 region has 12 residues. The V end lost 3 bases, the J end lost 7 bases, and 9 bases lay between the germline ends. Germline V CDR1 and CDR2: LNHDA, SQIVND (reference sequence). CDR3 DNA sequence: TGTGCCAGTAGTATTAGTGATGGGACCCAGTACTTC. It translates to CASSISDGTQYF. Variable domain in full (rest from reference TRBV19 and TRBJ2-5): DGGITQSPKYLFRKEGQNVTLSCEQNLNHDAMYWYRQDPGQGLRLIYYSQIVNDFQKGDIAEGYSVSREKKESFPLTVTSAQKNPTAFYLCASSISDGTQYFGPGTRLLVL.

The chain links TRBV28 to TRBJ2-1, with 7 bases matching TRBD1. Germline lookup yields CDR1 MDHEN and CDR2 SYDVKM. The V and J ends lost 6 bases and 7 bases, in that order; junction bases with no gene match: 9. The CDR3 extends over 14 amino acids. The CDR3 DNA reads as TGTGCCAGCAGCTCAGGGGGTTTGAGGAATGAGCAGTTCTTC. It encodes CASSSGGLRNEQFF.

This clone was seen only a few times. The chain combines TRBV7-9 with TRBJ1-1; D unresolved. Germline V lookup: CDR1 SEHNR, CDR2 FQNEAQ (reference sequence). The CDR3 length is 14 residues. The V end lost 1 base, the J end lost 0 bases, and 6 bases lay between the germline ends. This CDR3 reads CASSLEQLNTEAFF. CDR3 coding DNA: TGTGCCAGCAGCTTAGAACAGTTGAACACTGAAGCTTTCTTT.

The chain recombines TRBV14 with TRBJ1-6, with unresolved D. The V gene's germline CDR1 is SGHDN and CDR2 FVKESK. The V and J ends lost 0 bases and 4 bases respectively, with 7 bases between them. CDR3 length: 15 amino acids. The CDR3 sequence is CASSQDQDYNSPLHF. The CDR3 nucleotides are TGTGCCAGCAGCCAAGATCAGGATTATAATTCACCCCTCCACTTT.

The V and J genes are TRBV14 and TRBJ1-2; possible D gene TRBD1, 5 bases. The CDR3 has 18 residues. Trimming removed 2 bases at V and 5 bases at J, with 24 bases between. Germline lookup yields CDR1 SGHDN and CDR2 FVKESK. The CDR3 nucleotides read TGTGCCAGCAGCCAAAGTCTGGATTGGAGGGGCTCTTGGTATGGCTACACCTTC. This translates into CASSQSLDWRGSWYGYTF.

V gene TRBV27 combines with J gene TRBJ2-7; 9 bases line up with TRBD2. J lost 1 base, V lost 5 bases, and 9 bases had no gene match. Germline values: CDR1 MNHEY, CDR2 SMNVEV (reference sequence). The CDR3 has 16 amino acids. CDR3 sequence reads: CASSPLGAGGSYEQYF. The CDR3 DNA is TGTGCCAGCAGTCCCCTGGGGGCGGGGGGGTCCTACGAGCAGTACTTC.

The chain recombines TRBV10-2 with TRBJ1-5; D is unresolved. The CDR3 covers 14 residues. Deletions cut 4 bases from V and 5 bases from J, with 12 bases between. CDR1 and CDR2 (germline): WSHSY, SAAADI. The CDR3 bases are TGCGCCAGCAGTGGATCCGCAGGTTATCAGCCCCAGCATTTT. This sequence encodes CASSGSAGYQPQHF.

The genes are TRBV6-5 and TRBJ1-2; D uncertain. CDR1 and CDR2 from the germline V gene are MNHEY and SVGAGI. The V end lost 4 bases, the J end lost 8 bases, and 5 bases lay between the germline ends. This CDR3 has 10 amino acids. CDR3 residues: CASSFRGYTF. DNA of the CDR3: TGTGCCAGCAGTTTCAGAGGCTACACCTTC.

The CDR3 is CASSRTGGTGVFGNTIYF. The CDR3 DNA sequence: TGTGCCAGCAGCAGAACTGGGGGGACAGGGGTGTTCGGAAACACCATATATTTT. The chain joins TRBV25-1 to TRBJ1-3; TRBD1 matches 10 bases. Germline loops: CDR1 MGHDK, CDR2 SYGVNS. The CDR3 runs 18 residues. Losses at the gene ends were 6 bases for V and 4 bases for J; bases not matched to a gene: 15.

This rearrangement joins TRBV6-5 to TRBJ1-4; possible D gene TRBD1, 6 bases. The CDR3 is 14 residues long. The ends were cut back, 2 bases at V and 2 bases at J, with 6 bases in the middle. Germline-derived CDR1 and CDR2 are MNHEY and SVGAGI. CDR3: CASSYDRTNEKLFF. The DNA for the CDR3 is TGTGCCAGCAGTTACGACAGGACTAATGAAAAACTGTTTTTT.

The chain is built from TRBV5-4 and TRBJ1-3; 8 bases align to TRBD1. V dropped 4 bases and J dropped 0; count of bases not matched to a gene: 3. The germline V gene encodes CDR1 SGHNT and CDR2 YYREEE (reference sequence). The CDR3 totals 15 residues. CDR3 DNA sequence: TGTGCCAGCAGCCGGACAGGGTCCTCTGGAAACACCATATATTTT. Protein product: CASSRTGSSGNTIYF.

This chain links TRBV10-3 with TRBJ2-7; D gene uncertain. CDR1 ENHRY and CDR2 SYGVKD come from the germline V gene. CDR3 length: 14 amino acids. The V end lost 11 bases, the J end lost 0 bases, and 17 bases lay between the germline ends. The DNA of the CDR3 is TGTGCCGCCACATCTCCCCTCCTCTCCTACGAGCAGTACTTC. Its translation: CAATSPLLSYEQYF.

The V gene is TRBV14, the J gene TRBJ1-4, with 8 bases lining up with TRBD1. After removal of 1 base from V and 8 bases from J, the junction contained 12 bases not matched to a gene. Per germline, CDR1 SGHDN and CDR2 FVKESK. The CDR3 spans 17 residues. CDR3 sequence: CASSQVLRQGRKEKLFF. The CDR3 nucleotides read TGTGCCAGCAGCCAAGTCCTTAGACAGGGGAGGAAAGAAAAACTGTTTTTT. Full variable domain (remainder filled in from reference TRBV14 and TRBJ1-4): EAGVTQFPSHSVIEKGQTVTLRCDPISGHDNLYWYRRVMGKEIKFLLHFVKESKQDESGMPNNRFLAERTGGTYSTLKVQPAELEDSGVYFCASSQVLRQGRKEKLFFGSGTQLSVL.

This chain connects TRBV5-6 to TRBJ1-1, with 7 bases lining up with TRBD1. The CDR3 contains 14 residues. Germline CDR1 reads SGHDT; CDR2 reads YYEEEE. V was clipped by 4 bases and J by 11 bases; unmatched bases: 14. The CDR3 DNA reads TGTGCCAGCAGCCCCACCCCTGACAGGGTTGGGGCTTTCTTT. This sequence encodes CASSPTPDRVGAFF.

This rearrangement joins TRBV15 to TRBJ2-2, with a possible D match to TRBD2 (6 bases). This CDR3 is 19 amino acids long. Germline CDR1 and CDR2: LNHNV and YYDKDF (reference sequence). The V gene lost 0 bases and the J gene lost 4 bases, with 21 bases spanning the gap. CDR3 coding DNA: TGTGCCACCAGCAGAGAGGACGGGAGACTCAAATACCGCACCGGGGAGCTGTTTTTT. This encodes CATSREDGRLKYRTGELFF.

The genes are TRBV9 and TRBJ2-7; 12 bases agree with TRBD2. The CDR3 is made up of 15 amino acids. The J segment lost 3 bases and the V segment lost 4 bases, leaving 5 bases of the junction unmatched. The V gene's germline CDR1 is SGDLS and CDR2 YYNGEE. CDR3 sequence reads: CASSKRTSGVYEQYF. The CDR3 coding sequence is TGTGCCAGCAGCAAACGGACTAGCGGGGTCTACGAGCAGTACTTC.

In this sample, this clone turned up many times. The chain links TRBV19 to TRBJ1-1; D is possibly TRBD1 (6 bases). CDR1 is LNHDA and CDR2 is SQIVND in the germline V gene (reference sequence). The germline V and J ends were trimmed by 5 bases and 2 bases, with 12 bases remaining between them. The CDR3 length is 14 residues. As DNA, the CDR3 is TGTGCCAGTAGTCCACCGACAGGCAACACTGAAGCTTTCTTT. It codes for CASSPPTGNTEAFF.

The rearrangement links TRBV28 to TRBJ2-7; 12 bases are shared with TRBD2. From germline, CDR1 is MDHEN and CDR2 SYDVKM. The V segment lost 8 bases and the J segment 4 bases; nucleotides outside the gene matches: 3. CDR3 size: 13 residues. The CDR3 reads CASGLAGLYEQYF. The CDR3 coding sequence is TGTGCCAGCGGACTAGCGGGACTATACGAGCAGTACTTC.